The clone carrying this T cell receptor beta chain was observed many times. Its target is not known. This CDR3 comprises 15 residues. Germline V CDR1 and CDR2: MNHEY, SVGAGI. Trimming removed 0 bases from V and 2 bases from J, with 8 bases in between. Amplified material comprised TCR beta CDR3 regions derived from RNA transcripts. HTBI-primed RT-PCR formed the first round, and a multiplex PCR formed the second. TCRdb re-derived calls from the multiplex PCR reads in MiXCR, one entry per CDR3 protein. The table has a few hundred thousand distinct CDR3 sequences, roughly 15% seen once. Ages of hyperthyroidism patients ran from 18 to 65, and their diagnoses were new, under 2 months' duration. The data are from a study of Graves' ophthalmopathy and Graves' hyperthyroidism. General study findings and limits: Clonotypes were expanded in thyroid at above 0.001 frequency, and most also appeared in blood.

Sequenced input: peripheral blood. The V call is TRBV6-5, the J call TRBJ1-3; D is unresolved. The source of this sequence is a woman between 18 and 30 years old with stable Graves' hyperthyroidism. CDR3 residues: CASSYSSGAGNTIYF. The CDR3 DNA follows: TGTGCCAGCAGTTACTCGTCAGGAGCTGGAAACACCATATATTTT.